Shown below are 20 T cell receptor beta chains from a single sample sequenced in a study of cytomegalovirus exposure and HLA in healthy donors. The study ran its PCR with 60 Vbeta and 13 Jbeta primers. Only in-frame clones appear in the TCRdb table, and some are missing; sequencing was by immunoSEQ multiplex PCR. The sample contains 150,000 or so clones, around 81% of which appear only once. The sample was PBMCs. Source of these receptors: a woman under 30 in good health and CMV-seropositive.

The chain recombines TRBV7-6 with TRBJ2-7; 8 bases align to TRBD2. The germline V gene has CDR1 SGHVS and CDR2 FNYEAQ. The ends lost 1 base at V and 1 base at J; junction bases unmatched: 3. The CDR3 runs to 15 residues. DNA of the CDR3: TGTGCCAGCAGCTTAGAAAGCGGGGGTTCCTACGAGCAGTACTTC. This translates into CASSLESGGSYEQYF.

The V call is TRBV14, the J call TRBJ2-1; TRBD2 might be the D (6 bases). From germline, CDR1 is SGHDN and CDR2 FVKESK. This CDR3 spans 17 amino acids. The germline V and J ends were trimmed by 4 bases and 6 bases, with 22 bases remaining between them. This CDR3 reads CASSPHSTLPGLNEQFF. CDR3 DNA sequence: TGTGCCAGCAGCCCGCATTCCACCCTTCCGGGACTCAATGAGCAGTTCTTC.

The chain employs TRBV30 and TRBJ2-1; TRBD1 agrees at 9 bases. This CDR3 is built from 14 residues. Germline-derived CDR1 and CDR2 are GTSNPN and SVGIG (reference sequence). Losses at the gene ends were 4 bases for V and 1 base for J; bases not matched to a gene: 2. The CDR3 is CAWNRGQSYNEQFF. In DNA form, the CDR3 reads TGTGCCTGGAACAGGGGGCAATCCTACAATGAGCAGTTCTTC.

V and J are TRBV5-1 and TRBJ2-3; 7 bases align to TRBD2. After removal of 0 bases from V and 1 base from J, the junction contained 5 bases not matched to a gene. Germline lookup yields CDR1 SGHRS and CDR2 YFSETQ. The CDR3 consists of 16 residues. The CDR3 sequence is CASSLEFGGGTDTQYF. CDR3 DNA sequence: TGCGCCAGCAGCTTGGAATTTGGGGGGGGCACAGATACGCAGTATTTT.

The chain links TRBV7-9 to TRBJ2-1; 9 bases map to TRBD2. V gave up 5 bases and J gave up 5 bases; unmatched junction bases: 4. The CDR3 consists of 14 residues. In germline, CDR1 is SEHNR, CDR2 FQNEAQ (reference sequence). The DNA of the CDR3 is TGTGCCAGCAGCAAGCGGGGGGCCCACAATGAGCAGTTCTTC. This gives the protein CASSKRGAHNEQFF.

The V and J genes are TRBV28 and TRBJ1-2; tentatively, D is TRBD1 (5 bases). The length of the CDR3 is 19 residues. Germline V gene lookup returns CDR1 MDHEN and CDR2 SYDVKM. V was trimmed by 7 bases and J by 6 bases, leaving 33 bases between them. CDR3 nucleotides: TGTGCCAGCAACCTTCTTCAACCGGGGGGAACCGGTACGGTGAATGGCTACACCTTC. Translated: CASNLLQPGGTGTVNGYTF.

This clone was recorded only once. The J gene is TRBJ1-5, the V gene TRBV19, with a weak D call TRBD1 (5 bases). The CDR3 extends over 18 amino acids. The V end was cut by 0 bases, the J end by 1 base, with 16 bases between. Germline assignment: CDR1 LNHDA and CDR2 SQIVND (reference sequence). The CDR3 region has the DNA TGTGCCAGTAGTATAGAAGGTCGCTGGGGCCAGAGCAATCAGCCCCAGCATTTT. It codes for CASSIEGRWGQSNQPQHF.

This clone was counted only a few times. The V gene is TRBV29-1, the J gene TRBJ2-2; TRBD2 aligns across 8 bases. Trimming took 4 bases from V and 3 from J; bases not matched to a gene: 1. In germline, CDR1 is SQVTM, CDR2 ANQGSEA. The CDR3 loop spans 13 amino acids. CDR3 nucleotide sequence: TGCAGCGTTGTAGCGGGGTACACCGGGGAGCTGTTTTTT. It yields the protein CSVVAGYTGELFF.

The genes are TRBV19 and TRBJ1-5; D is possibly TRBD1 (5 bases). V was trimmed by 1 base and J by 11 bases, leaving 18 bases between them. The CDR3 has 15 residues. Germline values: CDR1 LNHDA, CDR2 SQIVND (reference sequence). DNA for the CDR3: TGTGCCAGTAGTATAGGGGGACTGCCCGTCATGGCCCAGCATTTT. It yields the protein CASSIGGLPVMAQHF.

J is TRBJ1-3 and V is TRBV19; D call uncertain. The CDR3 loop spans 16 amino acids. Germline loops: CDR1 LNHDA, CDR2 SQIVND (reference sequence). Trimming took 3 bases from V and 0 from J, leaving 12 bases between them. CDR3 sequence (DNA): TGTGCCAGTAGTATTAGCGAAGCCCGCTCTGGAAACACCATATATTTT. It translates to CASSISEARSGNTIYF.

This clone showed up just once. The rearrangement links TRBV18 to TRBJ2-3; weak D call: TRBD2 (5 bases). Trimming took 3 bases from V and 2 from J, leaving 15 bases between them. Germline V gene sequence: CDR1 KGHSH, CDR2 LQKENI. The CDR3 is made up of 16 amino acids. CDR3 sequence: CASSPLGSGTTDTQYF. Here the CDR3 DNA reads TGTGCCAGCTCACCTCTAGGGAGCGGAACCACAGATACGCAGTATTTT.

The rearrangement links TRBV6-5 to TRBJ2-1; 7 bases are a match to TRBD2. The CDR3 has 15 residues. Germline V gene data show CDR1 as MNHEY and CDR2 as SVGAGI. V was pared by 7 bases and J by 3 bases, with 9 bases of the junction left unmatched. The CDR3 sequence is CASTSGEHLYNEQFF. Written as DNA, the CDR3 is TGTGCCAGCACGAGCGGGGAGCATCTCTACAATGAGCAGTTCTTC.

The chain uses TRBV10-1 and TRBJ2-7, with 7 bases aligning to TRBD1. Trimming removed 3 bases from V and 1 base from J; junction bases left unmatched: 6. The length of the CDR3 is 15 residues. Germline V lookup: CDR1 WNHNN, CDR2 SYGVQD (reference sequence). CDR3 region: CASSDRQGPSYEQYF. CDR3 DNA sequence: TGCGCCAGCAGTGACCGACAGGGCCCATCCTACGAGCAGTACTTC.

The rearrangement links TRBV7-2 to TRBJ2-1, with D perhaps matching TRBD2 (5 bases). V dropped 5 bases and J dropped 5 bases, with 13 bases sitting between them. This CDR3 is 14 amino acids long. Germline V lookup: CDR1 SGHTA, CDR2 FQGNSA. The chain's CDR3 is CASSTEGRHNEQFF. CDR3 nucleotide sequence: TGTGCCAGCAGCACTGAGGGTCGACACAATGAGCAGTTCTTC. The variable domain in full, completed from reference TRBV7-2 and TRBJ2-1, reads GAGVSQSPSNKVTEKGKDVELRCDPISGHTALYWYRQSLGQGLEFLIYFQGNSAPDKSGLPSDRFSAERTGGSVSTLTIQRTQQEDSAVYLCASSTEGRHNEQFFGPGTRLTVL.

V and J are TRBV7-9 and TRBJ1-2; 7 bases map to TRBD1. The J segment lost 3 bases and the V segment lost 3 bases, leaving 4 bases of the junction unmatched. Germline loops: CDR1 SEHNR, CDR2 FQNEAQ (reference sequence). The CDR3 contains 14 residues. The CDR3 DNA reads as TGTGCCAGCAGCTTTCCGGGACAGTACTATGGCTACACCTTC. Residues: CASSFPGQYYGYTF. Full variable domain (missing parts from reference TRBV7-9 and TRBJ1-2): DTGVSQNPRHKITKRGQNVTFRCDPISEHNRLYWYRQTLGQGPEFLTYFQNEAQLEKSRLLSDRFSAERPKGSFSTLEIQRTEQGDSAMYLCASSFPGQYYGYTFGSGTRLTVV.

DNA for the CDR3: TGTGCCAGCAGCAATTCTCGAAACACCATATATTTT. Translation: CASSNSRNTIYF. V gene TRBV21-1 combines with J gene TRBJ1-3. TRBV21-1 is a pseudogene segment. The CDR3 runs to 12 residues.

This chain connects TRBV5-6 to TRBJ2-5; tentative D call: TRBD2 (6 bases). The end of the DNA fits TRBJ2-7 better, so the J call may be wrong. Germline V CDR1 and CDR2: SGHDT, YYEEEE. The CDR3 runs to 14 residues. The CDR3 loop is CASSAGTAGYEQYF. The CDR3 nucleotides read TGTGCCAGCAGCGCGGGGACGGCAGGCTACGAGCAGTACTTC.

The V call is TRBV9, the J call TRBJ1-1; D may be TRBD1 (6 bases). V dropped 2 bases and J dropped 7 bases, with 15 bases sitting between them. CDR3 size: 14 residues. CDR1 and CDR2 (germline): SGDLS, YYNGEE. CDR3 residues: CASSVFSADSEAFF. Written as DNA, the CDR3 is TGTGCCAGCAGCGTTTTTTCGGCGGACAGTGAAGCTTTCTTT.

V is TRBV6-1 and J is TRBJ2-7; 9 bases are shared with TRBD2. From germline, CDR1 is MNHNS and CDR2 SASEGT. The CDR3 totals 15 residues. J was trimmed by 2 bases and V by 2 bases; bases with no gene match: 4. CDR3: CASSEKVAGAYEQYF. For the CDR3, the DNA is TGTGCCAGCAGTGAAAAGGTAGCGGGGGCCTACGAGCAGTACTTC.

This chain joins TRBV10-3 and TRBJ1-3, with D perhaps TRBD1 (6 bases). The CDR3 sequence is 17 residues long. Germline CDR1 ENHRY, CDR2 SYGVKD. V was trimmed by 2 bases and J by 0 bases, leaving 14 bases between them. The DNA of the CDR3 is TGTGCCATCAGTGAGAAGACCGGGGGGCCCTCTGGAAACACCATATATTTT. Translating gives CAISEKTGGPSGNTIYF.